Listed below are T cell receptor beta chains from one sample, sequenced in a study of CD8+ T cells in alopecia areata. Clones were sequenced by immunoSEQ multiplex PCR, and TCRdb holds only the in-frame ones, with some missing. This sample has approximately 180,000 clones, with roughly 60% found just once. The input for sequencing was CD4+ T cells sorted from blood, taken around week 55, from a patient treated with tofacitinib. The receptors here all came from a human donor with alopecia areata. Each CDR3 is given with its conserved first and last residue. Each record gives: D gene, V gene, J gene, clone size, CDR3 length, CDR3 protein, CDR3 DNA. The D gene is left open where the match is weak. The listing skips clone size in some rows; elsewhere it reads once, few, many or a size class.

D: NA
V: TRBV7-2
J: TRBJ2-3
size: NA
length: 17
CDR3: CASSLEVGAEGTDTQYF
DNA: TGTGCCAGCAGCTTAGAGGTGGGGGCAGAGGGCACAGATACGCAGTATTTT

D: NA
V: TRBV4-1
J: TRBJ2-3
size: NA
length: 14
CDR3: CASSQDMGHDTQYF
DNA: TGCGCCAGCAGCCAAGATATGGGGCACGATACGCAGTATTTT

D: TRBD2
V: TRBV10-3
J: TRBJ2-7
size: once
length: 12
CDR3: CAIAGSSYEQYF
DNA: TGTGCGATAGCGGGAAGCTCCTACGAGCAGTACTTC

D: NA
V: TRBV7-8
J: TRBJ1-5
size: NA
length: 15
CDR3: CASSLSKASNQPQHF
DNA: TGTGCCAGCAGCTTAAGTAAGGCGAGCAATCAGCCCCAGCATTTT

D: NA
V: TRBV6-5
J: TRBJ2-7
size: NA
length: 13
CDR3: CASSQGTSYEQYF
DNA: TGTGCCAGCAGTCAGGGGACCTCCTACGAGCAGTACTTC

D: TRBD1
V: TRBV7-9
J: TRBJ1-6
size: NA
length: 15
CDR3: CASRSEQGAYSPLHF
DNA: TGTGCCAGCAGATCCGAGCAGGGGGCTTATTCACCCCTCCACTTT

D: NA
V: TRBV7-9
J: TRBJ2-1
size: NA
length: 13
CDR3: CASSLQARRGQFF
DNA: TGTGCCAGCAGCTTACAAGCTCGAAGGGGGCAGTTCTTC

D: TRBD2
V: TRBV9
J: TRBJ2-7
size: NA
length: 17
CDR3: CASSVAPTSGGAYEQYF
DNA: TGTGCCAGCAGCGTAGCTCCGACTAGCGGGGGGGCTTACGAGCAGTACTTC

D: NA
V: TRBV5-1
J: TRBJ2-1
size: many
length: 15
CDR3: CASSPTGQTYNEQFF
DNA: TGCGCCAGCAGCCCAACCGGACAGACGTACAATGAGCAGTTCTTC

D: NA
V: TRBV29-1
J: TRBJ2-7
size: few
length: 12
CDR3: CRGTQGNYEQYF
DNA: TGCAGGGGCACGCAAGGTAACTACGAGCAGTACTTC

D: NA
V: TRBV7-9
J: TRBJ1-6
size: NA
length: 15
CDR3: CASSFAGGGNSPLHF
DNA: TGTGCCAGCAGCTTTGCAGGAGGAGGTAATTCACCCCTCCACTTT

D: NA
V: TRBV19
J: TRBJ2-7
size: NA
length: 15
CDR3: CASSPRKSSGYEQYF
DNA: TGTGCCAGTAGTCCCCGGAAATCGAGTGGGTACGAGCAGTACTTC

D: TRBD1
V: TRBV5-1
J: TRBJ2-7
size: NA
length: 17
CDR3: CASSADPTGGKFYEQYF
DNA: TGCGCCAGCAGCGCGGACCCAACAGGGGGGAAATTCTACGAGCAGTACTTC

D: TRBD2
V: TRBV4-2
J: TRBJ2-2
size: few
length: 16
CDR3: CASSQEAGGNTGELFF
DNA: TGTGCCAGCAGCCAAGAGGCGGGGGGCAACACCGGGGAGCTGTTTTTT

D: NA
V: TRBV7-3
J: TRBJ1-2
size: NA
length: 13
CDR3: CASSLRANYGYTF
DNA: TGTGCCAGCAGCTTACGGGCGAACTATGGCTACACCTTC

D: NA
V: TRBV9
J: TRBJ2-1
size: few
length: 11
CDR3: CASNNGYEQFF
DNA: TGTGCCAGCAATAACGGGTATGAGCAGTTCTTC

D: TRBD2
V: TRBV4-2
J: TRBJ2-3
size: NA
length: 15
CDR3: CASSQDASGADTQYF
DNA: TGTGCCAGCAGCCAAGATGCTAGCGGGGCAGATACGCAGTATTTT

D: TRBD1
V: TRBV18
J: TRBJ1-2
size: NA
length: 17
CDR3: CASSPWTGALDQGGYTF
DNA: TGTGCCAGCTCACCATGGACAGGGGCCTTGGATCAGGGTGGCTACACCTTC

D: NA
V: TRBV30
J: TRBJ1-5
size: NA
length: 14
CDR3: CAWSVGGSNQPQHF
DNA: TGTGCCTGGAGTGTCGGGGGTTCCAATCAGCCCCAGCATTTT

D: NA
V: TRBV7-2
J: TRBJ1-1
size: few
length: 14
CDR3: CASRPGSTYTEAFF
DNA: TGTGCCAGCAGACCCGGAAGCACCTACACTGAAGCTTTCTTT

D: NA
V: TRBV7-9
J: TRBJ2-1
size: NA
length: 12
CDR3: CASSLGRDLKFF
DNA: TGTGCCAGCAGCCTAGGACGGGACCTAAAGTTCTTC

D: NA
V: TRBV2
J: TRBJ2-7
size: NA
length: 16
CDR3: CASRDAAASGNYEQYF
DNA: TGTGCCAGCAGGGATGCGGCGGCATCTGGAAACTACGAGCAGTACTTC

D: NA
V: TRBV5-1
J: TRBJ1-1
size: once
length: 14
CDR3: CASSLLGSGTEAFF
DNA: TGCGCCAGCAGCTTGCTAGGGTCGGGCACTGAAGCTTTCTTT

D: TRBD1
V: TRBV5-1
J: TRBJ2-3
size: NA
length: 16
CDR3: CASSSGDRGSTDTQYF
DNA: TGCGCCAGCAGCTCCGGGGACAGGGGGAGCACAGATACGCAGTATTTT

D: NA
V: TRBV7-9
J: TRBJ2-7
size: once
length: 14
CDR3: CASSPSGVSYEQYF
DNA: TGTGCCAGCAGCCCTTCGGGGGTCTCCTACGAGCAGTACTTC

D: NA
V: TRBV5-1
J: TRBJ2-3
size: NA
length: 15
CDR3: CASTYQGTSTDTQYF
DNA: TGCGCCAGCACCTATCAGGGAACTAGCACAGATACGCAGTATTTT

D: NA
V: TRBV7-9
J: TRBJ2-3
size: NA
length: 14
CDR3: CASSEGGLVDTQYF
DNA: TGTGCCAGCAGCGAGGGCGGGCTAGTGGATACGCAGTATTTT

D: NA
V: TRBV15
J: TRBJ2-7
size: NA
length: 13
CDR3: CATSRDVGYEQYF
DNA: TGTGCCACCAGCAGAGATGTGGGCTACGAGCAGTACTTC